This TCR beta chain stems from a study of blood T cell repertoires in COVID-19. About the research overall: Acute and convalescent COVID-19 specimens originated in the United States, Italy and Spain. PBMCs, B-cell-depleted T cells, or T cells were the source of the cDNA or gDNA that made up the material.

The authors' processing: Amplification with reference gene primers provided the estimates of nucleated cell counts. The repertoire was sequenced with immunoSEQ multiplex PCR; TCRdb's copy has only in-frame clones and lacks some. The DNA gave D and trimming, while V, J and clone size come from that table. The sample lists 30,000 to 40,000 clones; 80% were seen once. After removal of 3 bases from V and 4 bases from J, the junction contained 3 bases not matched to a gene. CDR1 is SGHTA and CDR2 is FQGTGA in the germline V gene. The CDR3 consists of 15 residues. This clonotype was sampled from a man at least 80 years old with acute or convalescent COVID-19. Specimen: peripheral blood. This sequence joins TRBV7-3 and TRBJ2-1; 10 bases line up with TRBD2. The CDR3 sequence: CASSFGLAEYNEQFF. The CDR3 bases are TGTGCCAGCAGCTTTGGACTAGCGGAATACAATGAGCAGTTCTTC.